This T cell receptor beta chain was profiled in a study of OX40 agonist ivuxolimab in advanced cancers. For the study at large: Eligibility rules accepted prior anti-PD-1, anti-PD-L1 or anti-CTLA-4 therapy, and 40% to 50% had some. One hepatocellular carcinoma and a couple of cutaneous melanoma patients partially responded.

Looked up from germline, CDR1 is SNHLY and CDR2 is FYNNEI. This CDR3 comprises 15 residues. Between the trimmed V and J ends, which lost 7 bases and 1 base, there was a span of 11 bases. The table came from immunoSEQ multiplex PCR; TCRdb's copy has only in-frame clones and leaves some out. The table has 80,000 to 100,000 clones, about nine tenths seen once. The origin of this receptor is an adult with an advanced solid tumor such as melanoma, head and neck, liver or kidney cancer. The sample in question was CD4+ or CD8+ T cells sorted from blood, obtained in a trial of the OX40 agonist ivuxolimab. The gene calls are TRBV2 and TRBJ2-6; perhaps TRBD1 as D (6 bases). The CDR3 region is CASNPRGSGANVLTF. The CDR3 nucleotides read TGTGCCAGCAACCCGAGGGGGTCTGGGGCCAACGTCCTGACTTTC.